This T cell receptor beta chain was sequenced in a study of CD8 T cells in ankylosing spondylitis. By quantitative 5'-RACE with molecular barcodes, the TCR beta libraries were made. TCRdb re-derived calls from the 5' RACE reads in MiXCR, one entry per CDR3 protein. The repertoire holds just over 350,000 distinct CDR3 sequences, 20% to 25% seen once, with 10% to 15% in the top ten. Broader study findings: It appeared that ankylosing spondylitis blood was characterized by a TCR beta motif of 8 or 9 highly homologous variants. Disease-associated clones were reportedly significantly overrepresented in matched ankylosing spondylitis synovial fluid.

There are 16 residues in the CDR3. With 1 base removed from V and 3 bases from J, the gap between germline ends came to 18 bases. CDR1 and CDR2 (germline): SQVTM, ANQGSEA. This clonotype has a count of ten or more. Its specificity is not known. This TCR derives from a male donor with ankylosing spondylitis or in good health (not recorded which). Material: blood, either unsorted or a sorted T cell fraction (not recorded which). The gene calls are TRBV29-1 and TRBJ1-2, with D perhaps TRBD1 (5 bases). In DNA, the CDR3 is TGCAGCGTTGAAGCCGGGACGGGACCGGCACACTATGGCTACACCTTC. It is translated as CSVEAGTGPAHYGYTF.